A single sample is the source of the 8 T cell receptor beta chains below, sequenced in a study of T cells in localized non-small cell lung cancer. Profiled with immunoSEQ multiplex PCR; TCRdb holds only in-frame clones, not every one. This sample carries tens of thousands of clones, 86% of them seen once, and the ten largest clones take 15% to 20%. This material consisted of peripheral blood, taken before any cancer treatment. Receptors were obtained from a male donor at least 60 years old with stage III squamous cell lung carcinoma.

The chain has TRBV6-1 and TRBJ1-2, with D perhaps TRBD1 (6 bases). The CDR3 runs 13 residues. The V gene's germline CDR1 is MNHNS and CDR2 SASEGT. Trimming cost V 2 bases and J 4 bases, with 8 bases left between them. CDR3 residues: CASSEQGPYGYTF. The CDR3 DNA reads TGTGCCAGCAGTGAACAGGGGCCCTATGGCTACACCTTC.

The chain combines TRBV29-1 with TRBJ2-2; D is perhaps TRBD1 (5 bases). The CDR3 is 14 amino acids. Germline V gene sequence: CDR1 SQVTM, CDR2 ANQGSEA. CDR3 in DNA: TGCGGGGTAAAGGGGCGAAGGGATCTCGGGGAGCTGTTTTTT. The encoded protein is CGVKGRRDLGELFF.

In DNA form, the CDR3 reads TGTGCCAGTAGTATCCGCGGGACCGACTATGGCTACACCTTC. It codes for CASSIRGTDYGYTF. The rearrangement links TRBV19 to TRBJ1-2; D possibly corresponds to TRBD1 (5 bases). V was pared by 3 bases and J by 3 bases, with 11 bases between. The CDR3 runs 14 residues. Germline CDR1 LNHDA, CDR2 SQIVND (reference sequence).

The sample holds one count of this clone. This chain connects TRBV7-8 to TRBJ2-7; D unclear. The germline gives CDR1 SGHVS, CDR2 FQNEAQ. The V gene lost 1 base and the J gene lost 2 bases, with 15 bases spanning the gap. CDR3 length: 16 residues. The CDR3: CASSLGRNTVPYEQYF. CDR3 nucleotides: TGTGCCAGCAGCTTAGGACGGAACACCGTACCCTACGAGCAGTACTTC.

The V gene is TRBV7-9, the J gene TRBJ1-2; no clear D gene. Trimming removed 5 bases at V and 4 bases at J, with 11 bases between. Per the germline V gene, CDR1 is SEHNR and CDR2 is FQNEAQ (reference sequence). The CDR3 runs to 13 residues. The CDR3, as DNA: TGTGCCAGCAGCGCCTTAAGCTTCTATGGCTACACCTTC. This codes for CASSALSFYGYTF.

This clone was recorded once. The chain joins TRBV4-3 to TRBJ2-7; no firm D call. The CDR3 extends over 13 amino acids. Trimming took off 8 bases at V and 0 bases at J, with 11 bases between the two ends. Per germline, CDR1 LGHNA and CDR2 YSLEER. Here the CDR3 DNA reads TGCGCCAGCGCACAAGACATCTCCTACGAGCAGTACTTC. Translation gives CASAQDISYEQYF.

CDR3 protein: CASSLAPPNTEAFF. CDR3 in DNA: TGTGCCAGCAGCTTAGCGCCTCCGAACACTGAAGCTTTCTTT. The chain uses TRBV11-2 and TRBJ1-1; D not certain. Germline-derived CDR1 and CDR2 are SGHAT and FQNNGV. V was clipped by 1 base and J by 1 base, with 7 bases between them. The CDR3 is 14 residues long.

The CDR3 loop is CAGTLSGANVLTF. CDR3 in DNA: TGTGCCGGTACACTGTCTGGGGCCAACGTCCTGACTTTC. The chain joins TRBV2 to TRBJ2-6; D is unclear. Germline loops: CDR1 SNHLY, CDR2 FYNNEI. V was shortened by 11 bases and J by 1 base, with 9 bases between the two germline ends. The CDR3 loop spans 13 amino acids.